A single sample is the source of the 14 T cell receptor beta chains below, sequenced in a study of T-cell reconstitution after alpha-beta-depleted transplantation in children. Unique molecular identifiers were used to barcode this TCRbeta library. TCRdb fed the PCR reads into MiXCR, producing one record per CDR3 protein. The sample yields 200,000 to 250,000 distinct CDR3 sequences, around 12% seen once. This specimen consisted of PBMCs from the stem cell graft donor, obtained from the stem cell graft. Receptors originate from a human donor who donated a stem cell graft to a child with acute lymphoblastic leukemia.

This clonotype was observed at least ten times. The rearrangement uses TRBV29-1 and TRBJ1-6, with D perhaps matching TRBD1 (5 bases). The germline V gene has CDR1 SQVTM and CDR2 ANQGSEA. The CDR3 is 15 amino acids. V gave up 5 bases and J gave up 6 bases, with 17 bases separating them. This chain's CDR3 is CSVQTGTAGNSPLHF. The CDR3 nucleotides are TGCAGCGTTCAAACCGGGACGGCCGGTAATTCACCCCTCCACTTT.

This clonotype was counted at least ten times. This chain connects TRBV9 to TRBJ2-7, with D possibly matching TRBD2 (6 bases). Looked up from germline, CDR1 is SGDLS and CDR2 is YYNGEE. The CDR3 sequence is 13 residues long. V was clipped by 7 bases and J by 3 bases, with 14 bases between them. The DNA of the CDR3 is TGTGCCAGCTCGCCGGGGGACGTCTACGAGCAGTACTTC. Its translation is CASSPGDVYEQYF.

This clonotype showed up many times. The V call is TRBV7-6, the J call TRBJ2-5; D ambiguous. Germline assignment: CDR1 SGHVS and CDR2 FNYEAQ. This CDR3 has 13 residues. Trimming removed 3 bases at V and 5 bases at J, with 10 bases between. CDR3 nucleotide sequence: TGTGCCAGCAGCTTTGGCAGGTCCGAGACCCAGTACTTC. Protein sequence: CASSFGRSETQYF.

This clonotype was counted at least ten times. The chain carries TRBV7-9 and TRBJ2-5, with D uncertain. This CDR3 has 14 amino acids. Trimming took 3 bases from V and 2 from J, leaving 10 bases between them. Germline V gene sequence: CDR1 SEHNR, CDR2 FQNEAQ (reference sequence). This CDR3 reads CASSFDNGQETQYF. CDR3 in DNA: TGTGCCAGCAGCTTTGACAACGGTCAAGAGACCCAGTACTTC.

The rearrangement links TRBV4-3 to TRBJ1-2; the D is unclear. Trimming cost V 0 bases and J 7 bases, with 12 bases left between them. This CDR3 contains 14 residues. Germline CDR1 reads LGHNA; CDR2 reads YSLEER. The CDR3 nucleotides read TGCGCCAGCAGCCAAGAGGTCGGGGTGAGTGGCTACACCTTC. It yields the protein CASSQEVGVSGYTF.

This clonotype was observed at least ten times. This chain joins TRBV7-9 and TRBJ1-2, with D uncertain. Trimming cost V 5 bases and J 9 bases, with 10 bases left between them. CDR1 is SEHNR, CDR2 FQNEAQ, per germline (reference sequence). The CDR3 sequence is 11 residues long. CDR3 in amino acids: CASSLRESYTF. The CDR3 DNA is TGTGCCAGCAGCCTCCGGGAAAGCTACACCTTC. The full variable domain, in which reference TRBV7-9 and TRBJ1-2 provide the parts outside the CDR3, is DTGVSQNPRHKITKRGQNVTFRCDPISEHNRLYWYRQTLGQGPEFLTYFQNEAQLEKSRLLSDRFSAERPKGSFSTLEIQRTEQGDSAMYLCASSLRESYTFGSGTRLTVV.

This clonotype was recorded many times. This CDR3 reads CATSDSLRYNEQFF. The CDR3 nucleotides are TGTGCCACCAGTGATTCCTTGAGGTACAATGAGCAGTTCTTC. V and J are TRBV24-1 and TRBJ2-1, with unresolved D. Germline V gene sequence: CDR1 KGHDR, CDR2 SFDVKD. The CDR3 covers 14 residues. V lost 2 bases to trimming and J lost 4 bases, with 8 bases between them.

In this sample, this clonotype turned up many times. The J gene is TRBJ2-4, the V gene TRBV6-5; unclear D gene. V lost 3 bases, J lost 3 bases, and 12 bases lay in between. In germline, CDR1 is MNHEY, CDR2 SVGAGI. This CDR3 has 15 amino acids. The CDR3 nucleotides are TGTGCCAGCAGTTATAGTCGAGTGGGCAAAAACATTCAGTACTTC. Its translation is CASSYSRVGKNIQYF.

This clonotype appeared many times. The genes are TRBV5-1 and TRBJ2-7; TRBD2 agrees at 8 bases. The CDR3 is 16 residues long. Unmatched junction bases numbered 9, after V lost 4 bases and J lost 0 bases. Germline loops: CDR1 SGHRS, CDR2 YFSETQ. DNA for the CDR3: TGCGCCAGCAGCGCCCGGCAGCGGGGGAGCTCCTACGAGCAGTACTTC. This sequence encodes CASSARQRGSSYEQYF.

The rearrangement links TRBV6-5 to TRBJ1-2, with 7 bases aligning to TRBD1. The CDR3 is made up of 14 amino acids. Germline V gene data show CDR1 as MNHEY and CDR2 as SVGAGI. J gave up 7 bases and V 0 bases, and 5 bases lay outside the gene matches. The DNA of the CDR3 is TGTGCCAGCAGTTACTCAGACAGGGCACGTGGCTACACCTTC. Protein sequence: CASSYSDRARGYTF.

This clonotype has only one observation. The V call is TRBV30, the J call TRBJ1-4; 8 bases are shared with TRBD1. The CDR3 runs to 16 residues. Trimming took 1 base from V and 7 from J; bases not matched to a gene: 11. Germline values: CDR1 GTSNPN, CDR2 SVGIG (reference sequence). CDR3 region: CAWSAPRQGIGEKLFF. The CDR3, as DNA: TGTGCCTGGAGTGCCCCACGACAGGGGATCGGTGAAAAACTGTTTTTT.

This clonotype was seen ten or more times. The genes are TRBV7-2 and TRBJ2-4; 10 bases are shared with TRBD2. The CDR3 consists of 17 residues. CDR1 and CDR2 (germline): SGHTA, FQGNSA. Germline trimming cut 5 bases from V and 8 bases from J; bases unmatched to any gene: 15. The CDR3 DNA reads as TGTGCCAGCAGCCCCCGGTCGGCTAGCGGGGGTAGGGACATTCAGTACTTC. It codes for CASSPRSASGGRDIQYF.

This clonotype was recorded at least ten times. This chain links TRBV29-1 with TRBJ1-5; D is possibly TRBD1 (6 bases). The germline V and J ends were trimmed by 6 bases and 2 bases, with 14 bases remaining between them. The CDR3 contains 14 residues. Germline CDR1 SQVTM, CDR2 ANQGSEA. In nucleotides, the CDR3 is TGCAGCGTCTCTACAGGGACGGGCAATCAGCCCCAGCATTTT. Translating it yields CSVSTGTGNQPQHF.

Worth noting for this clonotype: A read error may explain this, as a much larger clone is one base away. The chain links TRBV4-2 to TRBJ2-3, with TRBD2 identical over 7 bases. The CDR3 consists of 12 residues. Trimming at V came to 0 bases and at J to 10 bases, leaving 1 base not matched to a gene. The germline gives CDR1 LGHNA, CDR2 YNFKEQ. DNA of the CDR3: TGTGCCAGCAGCCAAGACCGGGGGGCGCAGTATTTT. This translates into CASSQDRGAQYF.